The 20 T cell receptor beta chains below were found in one sample sequenced in a study of T cell changes during pregnancy in multiple sclerosis. TCRdb keeps only in-frame clones here, not all; method: immunoSEQ multiplex PCR. The sample shows more than 80,000 clones, roughly nine tenths of them seen only once. The starting material was peripheral blood, obtained before pregnancy. The receptors were sampled from a female donor with multiple sclerosis, enrolled in a pregnancy study.

The chain has TRBV11-2 and TRBJ2-3; 13 nucleotides line up with TRBD2. The trim removed 5 bases at V and 6 bases at J, leaving 2 bases unmatched. In germline, CDR1 is SGHAT, CDR2 FQNNGV. The CDR3 runs 14 residues. The CDR3, as DNA: TGTGCCAGCAGCAAGGGACTAGCGGGGGATACGCAGTATTTT. Translating gives CASSKGLAGDTQYF.

This chain links TRBV29-1 with TRBJ2-7; 9 bases match TRBD1. The CDR3 length is 14 residues. V lost 3 bases to trimming and J lost 6 bases; unmatched junction nucleotides: 9. Germline V lookup: CDR1 SQVTM, CDR2 ANQGSEA. The CDR3 is CSVEGRTGVVEQYF. The CDR3 DNA follows: TGCAGCGTTGAGGGGAGGACAGGGGTGGTCGAGCAGTACTTC.

Only one count was recorded for this clone. The chain employs TRBV7-9 and TRBJ2-6; 7 bases fit TRBD1. Germline CDR1 and CDR2: SEHNR and FQNEAQ (reference sequence). J lost 0 bases, V lost 5 bases, and 7 bases had no gene match. The CDR3 contains 17 residues. The CDR3 here is CASSPTGPRSGANVLTF. The CDR3 DNA sequence: TGTGCCAGCAGCCCGACAGGGCCGCGCTCTGGGGCCAACGTCCTGACTTTC.

The chain combines TRBV5-1 with TRBJ2-3, with a tentative D call TRBD2 (5 bases). CDR1 SGHRS and CDR2 YFSETQ come from the germline V gene. The CDR3 totals 15 residues. The ends were cut back, 1 base at V and 1 base at J, with 10 bases in the middle. The CDR3 nucleotides read TGCGCCAGCAGCTTGCGGTCCGGGGGCACAGATACGCAGTATTTT. Translated, it gives CASSLRSGGTDTQYF.

The chain is built from TRBV30 and TRBJ2-7; 8 bases match TRBD1. There are 16 residues in the CDR3. J was trimmed by 3 bases and V by 5 bases; bases with no gene match: 15. Looked up from germline, CDR1 is GTSNPN and CDR2 is SVGIG (reference sequence). This CDR3 reads CAWAARTGDRGYEQYF. The CDR3 bases are TGTGCCTGGGCCGCACGCACCGGAGACAGGGGCTACGAGCAGTACTTC.

The chain has TRBV5-5 and TRBJ2-3, with D tentatively TRBD1 (5 bases). The V gene's germline CDR1 is SGHKS and CDR2 YYEKEE (reference sequence). The germline V and J ends were trimmed by 1 base and 5 bases, with 14 bases remaining between them. CDR3 length: 15 amino acids. CDR3 in amino acids: CASSLRGAWEDTQYF. In DNA form, the CDR3 reads TGTGCCAGCAGCTTGCGTGGGGCTTGGGAAGATACGCAGTATTTT.

V usage is TRBV21-1 and J usage is TRBJ1-5; the table assigns TRBD1, which was not confirmed against the DNA. TRBV21-1 is a pseudogene. The CDR3 has 18 amino acids. The CDR3 here is CASSQTRGTGEGCQPQHF. The CDR3 DNA reads TGTGCCAGCAGCCAGACTCGCGGGACAGGGGAAGGTTGTCAGCCCCAGCATTTT.

The V call is TRBV9, the J call TRBJ1-6, with 10 bases matching TRBD1. V gave up 4 bases and J gave up 11 bases; unmatched junction bases: 9. The CDR3 has 15 residues. Germline V gene sequence: CDR1 SGDLS, CDR2 YYNGEE. This CDR3 is CASSPGTGDGPPLHF. The CDR3 DNA sequence: TGTGCCAGCAGCCCTGGGACAGGGGATGGACCACCCCTCCACTTT.

The chain has TRBV11-3 and TRBJ2-5; D perhaps matches TRBD2 (5 bases). Between the trimmed V and J ends, which lost 4 bases and 0 bases, there was a span of 9 bases. The CDR3 runs to 14 residues. Germline V gene data show CDR1 as SGHNT and CDR2 as YENEEA. The DNA of the CDR3 is TGTGCCAGCAGCTCCCGGGGAAACCAAGAGACCCAGTACTTC. The encoded protein is CASSSRGNQETQYF.

The chain carries TRBV11-2 and TRBJ1-3; TRBD1 matches at 7 bases. Germline V gives CDR1 SGHAT, CDR2 FQNNGV. J was trimmed by 0 bases and V by 2 bases; bases with no gene match: 13. The CDR3 sequence is 19 residues long. CDR3 sequence (DNA): TGTGCCAGCAGCTTACGGGGACAGACAACCTTAGTCTCTGGAAACACCATATATTTT. It translates to CASSLRGQTTLVSGNTIYF.

The genes are TRBV28 and TRBJ2-3; TRBD2 aligns across 11 bases. J gave up 5 bases and V 5 bases, and 9 bases lay outside the gene matches. The CDR3 totals 16 residues. Germline V gene sequence: CDR1 MDHEN, CDR2 SYDVKM. The CDR3 here is CASSQGLAGVGDTQYF. DNA of the CDR3: TGTGCCAGCAGTCAAGGACTAGCGGGTGTAGGAGATACGCAGTATTTT.

CDR3 protein: CASSLRTSYTDTQYF. The CDR3 DNA reads TGTGCCAGCAGTTTGAGGACAAGCTACACAGATACGCAGTATTTT. The gene calls are TRBV28 and TRBJ2-3; a weak D match, TRBD1 (5 bases). This CDR3 is built from 15 residues. The germline CDR1 and CDR2 sequences are MDHEN and SYDVKM. Trimming cost V 3 bases and J 2 bases, with 12 bases left between them.

The chain uses TRBV5-4 and TRBJ2-7, with D unresolved. The CDR3 spans 12 residues. Trimming took off 2 bases at V and 6 bases at J, with 9 bases between the two ends. Germline V gene lookup returns CDR1 SGHNT and CDR2 YYREEE (reference sequence). DNA of the CDR3: TGTGCCAGCAGCTTCCCTAGGAGCGAGCAGTACTTC. This sequence encodes CASSFPRSEQYF.

The J gene is TRBJ2-5, the V gene TRBV7-2, with TRBD2 matching over 8 bases. The CDR3 spans 15 residues. Per the germline V gene, CDR1 is SGHTA and CDR2 is FQGNSA. Trimming removed 5 bases from V and 5 bases from J; junction bases left unmatched: 10. The CDR3 DNA follows: TGTGCCAGCAGCCCGGGACTAGGGGTGCGCGAGACCCAGTACTTC. Amino acid sequence: CASSPGLGVRETQYF.

V and J are TRBV7-8 and TRBJ2-5; possibly TRBD1 for D (5 bases). Germline CDR1 and CDR2: SGHVS and FQNEAQ. V was shortened by 1 base and J by 2 bases, with 11 bases between the two germline ends. The CDR3 has 15 residues. Written as DNA, the CDR3 is TGTGCCAGCAGCTTAGAGGGCCAGGGACAAGAGACCCAGTACTTC. Its protein is CASSLEGQGQETQYF.

The chain has TRBV10-1 and TRBJ2-5; the match to TRBD1 covers 9 bases. Germline V gene sequence: CDR1 WNHNN, CDR2 SYGVQD (reference sequence). The CDR3 consists of 14 residues. After removal of 0 bases from V and 4 bases from J, the junction contained 0 bases not matched to a gene. CDR3 nucleotides: TGCGCCAGCAGTGAGTCGACAGGGGGAGAGACCCAGTACTTC. This translates into CASSESTGGETQYF.

The chain uses TRBV5-5 and TRBJ2-2, with a tentative D call TRBD1 (6 bases). CDR3 length equals 13 residues. Germline CDR1 reads SGHKS; CDR2 reads YYEKEE (reference sequence). The ends were cut back, 6 bases at V and 7 bases at J, with 13 bases in the middle. CDR3 amino acids: CASISGAHGELFF. In nucleotides, the CDR3 is TGTGCCAGCATATCAGGGGCCCACGGGGAGCTGTTTTTT.

The rearrangement joins TRBV2 to TRBJ1-2; D is perhaps TRBD1 (6 bases). Trimming removed 5 bases from V and 1 base from J, with 8 bases in between. The CDR3 covers 13 residues. Germline V CDR1 and CDR2: SNHLY, FYNNEI. The CDR3 protein is CASSTGFNYGYTF. Written as DNA, the CDR3 is TGTGCCAGCAGTACAGGGTTTAACTATGGCTACACCTTC.

This clone was observed once. The chain links TRBV19 to TRBJ1-6; TRBD1 agrees at 7 bases. The CDR3 is 17 amino acids. V trimming: 1 base; J trimming: 6 bases; junction bases outside the gene matches: 9. CDR1 and CDR2 from the germline V gene are LNHDA and SQIVND (reference sequence). CDR3 amino acids: CASSIAGQGVTNSPLHF. CDR3 nucleotide sequence: TGTGCCAGTAGTATAGCCGGGCAGGGGGTGACTAATTCACCCCTCCACTTT.

This chain joins TRBV5-1 and TRBJ1-2, with 8 bases fitting TRBD1. This CDR3 is built from 18 residues. The junction had 14 bases not matched to a gene; V was cut back by 4 bases and J by 0 bases. CDR1 is SGHRS and CDR2 is YFSETQ in the germline V gene. The CDR3 DNA sequence: TGCGCCAGCAGCCCCCAAACACTCGGACAGGGAGCTAACTATGGCTACACCTTC. This translates into CASSPQTLGQGANYGYTF.